These T cell receptor beta chains were read from a single sample in a study of T cells in Graves' hyperthyroidism and ophthalmopathy. One entry per CDR3 protein, called by TCRdb with MiXCR from the multiplex PCR reads. This table holds a few hundred thousand distinct CDR3 sequences, roughly 20% found once. Material for sequencing was blood. Every receptor here comes from a man aged 18 to 35 with Graves' ophthalmopathy. Both conserved end residues are part of each CDR3.

j_call: TRBJ2-7; v_call: TRBV6-5; cdr3_aa: CASSYAQGDYEQYF
j_call: TRBJ2-2; v_call: TRBV7-8; cdr3_aa: CASSLPSGRTNTGELFF
j_call: TRBJ2-7; v_call: TRBV6-1; cdr3_aa: CASSSGTGFLSFSEQYF
j_call: TRBJ2-1; v_call: TRBV2; cdr3_aa: CASSDGGGGEQFF
j_call: TRBJ2-2; v_call: TRBV20-1; cdr3_aa: CSASWSTNTGELFF
j_call: TRBJ2-3; v_call: TRBV6-1; cdr3_aa: CASSPTNHRGQGIGDTQYF
j_call: TRBJ1-1; v_call: TRBV20-1; cdr3_aa: CSARDPAKMNTEAFF
j_call: TRBJ2-3; v_call: TRBV7-3; cdr3_aa: CATSLSGHSTDTQYF
j_call: TRBJ1-1; v_call: TRBV6-1; cdr3_aa: CASTKSPAGGTEAFF
j_call: TRBJ1-2; v_call: TRBV10-2; cdr3_aa: CASSGGRGTGRGYTF
j_call: TRBJ1-5; v_call: TRBV5-1; cdr3_aa: CASSDGQDSNQPQHF
j_call: TRBJ2-1; v_call: TRBV4-2; cdr3_aa: CASSQDLSGGAYNEQFF
j_call: TRBJ2-3; v_call: TRBV10-1; cdr3_aa: CASSEGGSDTQYF
j_call: TRBJ2-7; v_call: TRBV20-1; cdr3_aa: CSARDLTSGDYEQYF
j_call: TRBJ1-1; v_call: TRBV20-1; cdr3_aa: CSARIGGRTEAFF
j_call: TRBJ2-3; v_call: TRBV5-1; cdr3_aa: CASSLGASGAPLGGTDTQYF
j_call: TRBJ1-6; v_call: TRBV3-1; cdr3_aa: CASSQDRGTSLAGSPLHF
j_call: TRBJ2-2; v_call: TRBV7-9; cdr3_aa: CASSSNPNTGELFF
j_call: TRBJ2-5; v_call: TRBV27; cdr3_aa: CASSSLGGWGNGETQYF
j_call: TRBJ1-5; v_call: TRBV5-1; cdr3_aa: CASSLGGQWDSSNQPQHF
j_call: TRBJ1-1; v_call: TRBV28; cdr3_aa: CASSLAHGVTEAFF
j_call: TRBJ2-1; v_call: TRBV6-2/TRBV6-3; cdr3_aa: CASSYSPGTSGYNEQFF
j_call: TRBJ1-1; v_call: TRBV19; cdr3_aa: CASSPQGGEAFF
j_call: TRBJ1-1; v_call: TRBV13; cdr3_aa: CASSPDPLQGSGEAFF
j_call: TRBJ1-4; v_call: TRBV6-1; cdr3_aa: CASASTGAIPLKKLFF
j_call: TRBJ2-3; v_call: TRBV10-3; cdr3_aa: CAIASGTASTDTQYF
j_call: TRBJ1-1; v_call: TRBV18; cdr3_aa: CASSPNRETTEAFF
j_call: TRBJ1-2; v_call: TRBV28; cdr3_aa: CASSEQTDRGRGYTF
j_call: TRBJ1-2; v_call: TRBV6-1; cdr3_aa: CASSVPGGYTF
j_call: TRBJ1-6; v_call: TRBV13; cdr3_aa: CASSLGGRDLSPLHF
j_call: TRBJ1-5; v_call: TRBV19; cdr3_aa: CASSPSPGGDQPQHF
j_call: TRBJ1-1; v_call: TRBV28; cdr3_aa: CTSSFGVGTEAFF
j_call: TRBJ2-5; v_call: TRBV24-1; cdr3_aa: CATSEPTIQETQYF
j_call: TRBJ1-1; v_call: TRBV12-3/TRBV12-4; cdr3_aa: CASSLSVVGLVAFF
j_call: TRBJ1-1; v_call: TRBV27; cdr3_aa: CASTPPGAGDTEAFF
j_call: TRBJ2-7; v_call: TRBV2; cdr3_aa: CASSEILAGSYEQYF
j_call: TRBJ2-7; v_call: TRBV10-3; cdr3_aa: CAISSGSSYEQYF
j_call: TRBJ1-2; v_call: TRBV6-1; cdr3_aa: CASSATGQPVGGYTF
j_call: TRBJ2-7; v_call: TRBV29-1; cdr3_aa: CSVDPGNYEQYF
j_call: TRBJ1-4; v_call: TRBV18; cdr3_aa: CASSPPAGRNEKLFF
j_call: TRBJ1-1; v_call: TRBV10-3; cdr3_aa: CAISAGWDTSTTEAFF
j_call: TRBJ2-2; v_call: TRBV7-9; cdr3_aa: CASSQLRVDTGELFF
j_call: TRBJ2-2; v_call: TRBV24-1; cdr3_aa: CATSPQGSSTGELFF
j_call: TRBJ2-3; v_call: TRBV20-1; cdr3_aa: CSAGRAGLDTDTQYF
j_call: TRBJ1-4; v_call: TRBV5-1; cdr3_aa: CASSREGGNEKLFF